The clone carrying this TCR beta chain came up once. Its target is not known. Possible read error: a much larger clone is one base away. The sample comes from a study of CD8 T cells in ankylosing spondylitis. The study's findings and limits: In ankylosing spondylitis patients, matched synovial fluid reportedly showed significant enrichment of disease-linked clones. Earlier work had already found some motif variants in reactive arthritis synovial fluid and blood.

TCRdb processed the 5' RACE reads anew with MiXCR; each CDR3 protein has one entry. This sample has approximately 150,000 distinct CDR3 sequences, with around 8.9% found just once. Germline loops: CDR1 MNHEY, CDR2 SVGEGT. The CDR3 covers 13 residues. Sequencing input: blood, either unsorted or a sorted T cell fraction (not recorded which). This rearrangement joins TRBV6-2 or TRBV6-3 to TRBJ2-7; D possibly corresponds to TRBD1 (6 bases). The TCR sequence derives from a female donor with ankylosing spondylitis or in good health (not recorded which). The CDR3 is CPSTQGQGYEQYF. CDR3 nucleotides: TGTCCCAGCACCCAGGGGCAAGGCTACGAGCAGTACTTC.